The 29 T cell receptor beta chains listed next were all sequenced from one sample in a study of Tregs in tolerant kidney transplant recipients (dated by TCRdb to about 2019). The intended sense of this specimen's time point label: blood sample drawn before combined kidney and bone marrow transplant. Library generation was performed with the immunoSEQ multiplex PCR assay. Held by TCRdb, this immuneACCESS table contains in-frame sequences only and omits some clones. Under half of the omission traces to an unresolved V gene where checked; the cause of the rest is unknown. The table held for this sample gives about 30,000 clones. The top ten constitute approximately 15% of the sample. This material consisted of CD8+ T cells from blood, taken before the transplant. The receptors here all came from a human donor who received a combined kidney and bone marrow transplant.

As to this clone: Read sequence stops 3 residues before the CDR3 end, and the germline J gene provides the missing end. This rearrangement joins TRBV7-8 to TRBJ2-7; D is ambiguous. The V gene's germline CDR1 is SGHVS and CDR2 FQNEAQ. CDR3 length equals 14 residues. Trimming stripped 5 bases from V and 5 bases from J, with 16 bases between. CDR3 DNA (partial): TGTGCCAGCAGCCTAGATGGGCAGGTGAACGAG. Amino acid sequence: CASSLDGQVNE. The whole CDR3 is CASSLDGQVNEQYF.

The sequenced CDR3 bases are TGCAGTGCTAGAGATGGAGGCGGCTATACTAGCACAGATACG. Residues: CSARDGGGYTSTDT. The full CDR3 protein reads CSARDGGGYTSTDTQYF. This chain connects TRBV20-1 to TRBJ2-3, with D perhaps TRBD2 (5 bases). The read stops 3 residues short of the end of the CDR3; the missing end is completed from the germline J gene. V was trimmed by 0 bases and J by 0 bases, leaving 16 bases between them. In germline, CDR1 is DFQATT, CDR2 SNEGSKA (reference sequence). The CDR3 sequence is 17 residues long.

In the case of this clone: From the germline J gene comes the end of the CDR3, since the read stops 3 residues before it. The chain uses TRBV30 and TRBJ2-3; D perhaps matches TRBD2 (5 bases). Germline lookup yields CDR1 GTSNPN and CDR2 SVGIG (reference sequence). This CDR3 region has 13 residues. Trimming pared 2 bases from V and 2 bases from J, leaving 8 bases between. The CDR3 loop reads CAWSHGVTDTQYF. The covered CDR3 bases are TGTGCCTGGAGTCACGGGGTCACAGATACG.

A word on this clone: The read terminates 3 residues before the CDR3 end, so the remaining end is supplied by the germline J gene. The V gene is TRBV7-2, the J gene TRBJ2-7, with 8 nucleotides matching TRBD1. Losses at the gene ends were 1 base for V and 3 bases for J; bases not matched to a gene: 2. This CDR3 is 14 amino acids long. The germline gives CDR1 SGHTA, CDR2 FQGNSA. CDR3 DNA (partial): TGTGCCAGCAGCTTAGGAGGGACAGGCTACGAG. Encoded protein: CASSLGGTGYE. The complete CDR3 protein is CASSLGGTGYEQYF.

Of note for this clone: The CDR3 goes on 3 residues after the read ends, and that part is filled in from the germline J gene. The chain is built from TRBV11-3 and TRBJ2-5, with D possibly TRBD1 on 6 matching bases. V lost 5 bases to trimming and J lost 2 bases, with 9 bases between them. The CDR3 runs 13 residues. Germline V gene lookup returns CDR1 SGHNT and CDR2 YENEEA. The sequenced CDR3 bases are TGTGCCAGCAGCCTCAGGGGTCAAGAGACC. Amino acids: CASSLRGQET. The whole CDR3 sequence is CASSLRGQETQYF. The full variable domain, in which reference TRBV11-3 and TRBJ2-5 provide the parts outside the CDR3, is EAGVVQSPRYKIIEKKQPVAFWCNPISGHNTLYWYLQNLGQGPELLIRYENEEAVDDSQLPKDRFSAERLKGVDSTLKIQPAELGDSAVYLCASSLRGQETQYFGPGTRLLVL.

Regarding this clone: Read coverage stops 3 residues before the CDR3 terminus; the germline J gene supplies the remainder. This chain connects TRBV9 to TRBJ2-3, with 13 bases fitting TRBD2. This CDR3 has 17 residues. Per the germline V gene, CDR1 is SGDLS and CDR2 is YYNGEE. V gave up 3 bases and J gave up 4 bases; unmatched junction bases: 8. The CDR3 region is CASSAPGLAGWADTQYF. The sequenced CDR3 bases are TGTGCCAGCAGCGCGCCGGGACTAGCGGGATGGGCAGATACG.

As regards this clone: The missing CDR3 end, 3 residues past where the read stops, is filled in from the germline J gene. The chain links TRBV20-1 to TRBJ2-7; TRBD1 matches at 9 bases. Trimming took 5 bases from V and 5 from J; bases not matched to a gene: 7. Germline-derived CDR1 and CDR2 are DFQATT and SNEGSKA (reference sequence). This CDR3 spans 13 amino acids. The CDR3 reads CSADRDRVDEQYF. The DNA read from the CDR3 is TGCAGTGCTGACCGGGACAGGGTCGACGAG.

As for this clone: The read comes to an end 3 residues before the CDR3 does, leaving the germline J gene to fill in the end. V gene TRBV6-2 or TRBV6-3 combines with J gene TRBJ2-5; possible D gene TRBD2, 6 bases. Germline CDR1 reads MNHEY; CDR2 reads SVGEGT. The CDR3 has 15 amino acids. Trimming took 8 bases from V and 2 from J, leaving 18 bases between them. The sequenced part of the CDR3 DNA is TGTGCCAGCTGGCACCCTAGCGAGGTACAAGAGACC. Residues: CASWHPSEVQET. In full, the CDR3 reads CASWHPSEVQETQYF.

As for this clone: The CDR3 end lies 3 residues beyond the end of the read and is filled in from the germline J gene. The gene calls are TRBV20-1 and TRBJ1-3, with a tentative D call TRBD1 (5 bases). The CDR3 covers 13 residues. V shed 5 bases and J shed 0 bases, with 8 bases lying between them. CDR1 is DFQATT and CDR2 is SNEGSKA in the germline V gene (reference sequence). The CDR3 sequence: CSAFDSSGNTIYF. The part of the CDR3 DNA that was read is TGCAGTGCTTTCGACAGCTCTGGAAACACC.

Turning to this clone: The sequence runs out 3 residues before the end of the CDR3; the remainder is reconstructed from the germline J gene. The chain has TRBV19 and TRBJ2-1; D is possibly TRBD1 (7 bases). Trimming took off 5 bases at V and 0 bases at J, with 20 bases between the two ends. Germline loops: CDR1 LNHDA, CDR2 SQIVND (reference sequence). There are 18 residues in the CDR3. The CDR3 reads CASSPGGGGLSSYNEQFF. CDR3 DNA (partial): TGTGCCAGTAGTCCTGGTGGAGGGGGCCTAAGCTCCTACAATGAG.

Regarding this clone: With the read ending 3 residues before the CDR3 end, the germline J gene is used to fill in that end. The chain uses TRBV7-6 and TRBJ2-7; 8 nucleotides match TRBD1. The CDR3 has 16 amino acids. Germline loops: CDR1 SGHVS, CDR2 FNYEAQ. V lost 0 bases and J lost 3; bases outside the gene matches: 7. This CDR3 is CASSLAGQGTYYEQYF. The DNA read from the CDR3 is TGTGCCAGCAGCTTAGCAGGACAGGGTACCTACTACGAG.

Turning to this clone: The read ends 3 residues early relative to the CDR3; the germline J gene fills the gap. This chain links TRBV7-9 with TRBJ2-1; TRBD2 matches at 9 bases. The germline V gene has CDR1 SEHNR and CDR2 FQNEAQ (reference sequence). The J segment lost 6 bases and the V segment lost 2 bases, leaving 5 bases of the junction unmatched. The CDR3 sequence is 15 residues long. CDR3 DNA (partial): TGTGCCAGCAGCTTACTAGCGGGAACTACCAATGAG. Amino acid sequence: CASSLLAGTTNE. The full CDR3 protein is CASSLLAGTTNEQFF.

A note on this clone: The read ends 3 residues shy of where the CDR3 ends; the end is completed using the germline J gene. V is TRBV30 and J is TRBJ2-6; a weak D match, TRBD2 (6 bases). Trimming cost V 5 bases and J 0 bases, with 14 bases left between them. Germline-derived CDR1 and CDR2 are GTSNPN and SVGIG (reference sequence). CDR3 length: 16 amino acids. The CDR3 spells CAWSVGLLSGANVLTF. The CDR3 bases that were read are TGTGCCTGGTCCGTGGGACTCCTCTCTGGGGCCAACGTC.

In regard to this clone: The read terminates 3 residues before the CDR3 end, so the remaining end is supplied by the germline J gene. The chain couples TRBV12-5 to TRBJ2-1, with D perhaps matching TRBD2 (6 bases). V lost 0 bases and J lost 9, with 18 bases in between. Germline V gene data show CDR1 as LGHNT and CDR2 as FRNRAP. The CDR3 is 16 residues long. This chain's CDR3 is CASGLVLAFNHGEQFF. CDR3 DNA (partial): TGTGCTAGTGGTTTGGTTCTAGCGTTCAATCATGGTGAG.

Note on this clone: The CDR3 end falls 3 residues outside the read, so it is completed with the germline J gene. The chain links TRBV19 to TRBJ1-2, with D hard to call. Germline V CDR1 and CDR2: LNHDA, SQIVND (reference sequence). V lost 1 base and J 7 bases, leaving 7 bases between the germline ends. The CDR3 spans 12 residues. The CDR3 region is CASSIGQLGYTF. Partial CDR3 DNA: TGTGCCAGTAGTATAGGACAACTTGGC.

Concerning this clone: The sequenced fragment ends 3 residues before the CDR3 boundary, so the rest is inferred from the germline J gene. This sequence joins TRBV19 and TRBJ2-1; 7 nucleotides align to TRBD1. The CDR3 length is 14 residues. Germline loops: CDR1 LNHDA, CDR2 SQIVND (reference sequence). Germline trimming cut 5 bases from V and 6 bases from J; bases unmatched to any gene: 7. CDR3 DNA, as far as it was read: TGTGCCAGTAGTGCACCGGGACAGCTCAATGAG. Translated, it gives CASSAPGQLNE. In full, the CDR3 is CASSAPGQLNEQFF. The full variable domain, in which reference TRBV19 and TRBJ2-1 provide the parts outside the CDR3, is DGGITQSPKYLFRKEGQNVTLSCEQNLNHDAMYWYRQDPGQGLRLIYYSQIVNDFQKGDIAEGYSVSREKKESFPLTVTSAQKNPTAFYLCASSAPGQLNEQFFGPGTRLTVL.

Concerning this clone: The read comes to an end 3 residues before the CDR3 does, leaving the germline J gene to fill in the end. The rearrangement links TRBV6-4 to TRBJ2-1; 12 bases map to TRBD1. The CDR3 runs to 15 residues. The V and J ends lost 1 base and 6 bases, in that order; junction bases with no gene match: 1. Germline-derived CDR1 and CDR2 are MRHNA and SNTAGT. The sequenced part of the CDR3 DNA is TGTGCCAGCAGTGACTGGGACAGGGGGCTCAATGAG. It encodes CASSDWDRGLNE. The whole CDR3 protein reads CASSDWDRGLNEQFF.

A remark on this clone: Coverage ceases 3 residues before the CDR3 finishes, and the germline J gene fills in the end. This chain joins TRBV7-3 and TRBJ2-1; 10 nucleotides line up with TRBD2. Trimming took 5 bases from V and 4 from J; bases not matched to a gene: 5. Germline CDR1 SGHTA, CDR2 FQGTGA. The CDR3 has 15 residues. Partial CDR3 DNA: TGTGCCAGCAGCCCTCTAGCGGGAGCTTACAATGAG. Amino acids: CASSPLAGAYNE. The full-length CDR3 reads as CASSPLAGAYNEQFF.

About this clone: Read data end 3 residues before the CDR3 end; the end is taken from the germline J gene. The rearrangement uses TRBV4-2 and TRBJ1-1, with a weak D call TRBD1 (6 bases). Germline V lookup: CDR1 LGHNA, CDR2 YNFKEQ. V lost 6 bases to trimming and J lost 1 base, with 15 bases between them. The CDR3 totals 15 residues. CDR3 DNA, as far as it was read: TGTGCCAGCAGACAATCCGGGACATCGAACACTGAA. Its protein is CASRQSGTSNTE. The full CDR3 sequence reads CASRQSGTSNTEAFF.

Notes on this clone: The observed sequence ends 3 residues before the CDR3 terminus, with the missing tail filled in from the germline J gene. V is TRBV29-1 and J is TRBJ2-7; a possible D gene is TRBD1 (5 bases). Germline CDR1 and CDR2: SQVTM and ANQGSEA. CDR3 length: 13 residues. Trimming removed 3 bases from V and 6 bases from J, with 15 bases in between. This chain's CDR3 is CSVETDRLGEQYF. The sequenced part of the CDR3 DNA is TGCAGCGTTGAGACAGATAGATTGGGCGAG.

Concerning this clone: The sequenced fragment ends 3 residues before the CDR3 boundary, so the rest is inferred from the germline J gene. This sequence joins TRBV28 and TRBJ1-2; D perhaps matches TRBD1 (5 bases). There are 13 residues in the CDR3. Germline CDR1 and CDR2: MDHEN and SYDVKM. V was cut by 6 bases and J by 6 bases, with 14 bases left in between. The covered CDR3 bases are TGTGCCAGCAGCCTGGTGGGGGGAGATGGC. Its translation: CASSLVGGDG. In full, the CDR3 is CASSLVGGDGYTF.

The CDR3 reads CASSLATGAYEQYF. The CDR3 DNA, read in part, is TGTGCCAGCAGCTTAGCGACAGGTGCCTACGAG. The J gene is TRBJ2-7, the V gene TRBV7-7; D is perhaps TRBD1 (6 bases). The read comes to an end 3 residues before the CDR3 does, leaving the germline J gene to fill in the end. Germline lookup yields CDR1 SSHAT and CDR2 FNYEAQ (reference sequence). V was shortened by 0 bases and J by 2 bases, with 8 bases between the two germline ends. CDR3 length: 14 amino acids.

Incomplete CDR3 DNA: TGCAGTGCCCGGCCGGTCTTCCCCGAGACACCTAACTACGAG. It is translated as CSARPVFPETPNYE. In full, the CDR3 reads CSARPVFPETPNYEQYF. This chain joins TRBV20-1 and TRBJ2-7; no definite D call. The read stops 3 residues short of the end of the CDR3; the missing end is completed from the germline J gene. V lost 6 bases, J lost 3 bases, and 27 bases lay in between. The germline V gene encodes CDR1 DFQATT and CDR2 SNEGSKA (reference sequence). The CDR3 runs 17 residues.

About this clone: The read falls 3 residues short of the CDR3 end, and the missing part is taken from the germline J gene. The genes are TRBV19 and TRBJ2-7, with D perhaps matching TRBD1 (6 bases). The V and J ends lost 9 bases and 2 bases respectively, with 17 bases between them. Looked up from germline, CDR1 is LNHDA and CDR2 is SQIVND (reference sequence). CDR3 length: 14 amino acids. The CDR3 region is CASKPGTTAYEQYF. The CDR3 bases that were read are TGTGCCAGCAAACCCGGGACAACCGCCTACGAG. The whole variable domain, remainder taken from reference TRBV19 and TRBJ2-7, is DGGITQSPKYLFRKEGQNVTLSCEQNLNHDAMYWYRQDPGQGLRLIYYSQIVNDFQKGDIAEGYSVSREKKESFPLTVTSAQKNPTAFYLCASKPGTTAYEQYFGPGTRLTVT.

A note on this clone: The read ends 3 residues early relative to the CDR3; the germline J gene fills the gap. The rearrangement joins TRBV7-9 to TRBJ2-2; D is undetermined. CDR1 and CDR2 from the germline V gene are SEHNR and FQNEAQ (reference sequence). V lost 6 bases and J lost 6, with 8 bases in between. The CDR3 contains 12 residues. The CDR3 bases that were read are TGTGCCAGCAGTCCCGGTTCCGGGGAG. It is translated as CASSPGSGE. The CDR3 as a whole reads CASSPGSGELFF.

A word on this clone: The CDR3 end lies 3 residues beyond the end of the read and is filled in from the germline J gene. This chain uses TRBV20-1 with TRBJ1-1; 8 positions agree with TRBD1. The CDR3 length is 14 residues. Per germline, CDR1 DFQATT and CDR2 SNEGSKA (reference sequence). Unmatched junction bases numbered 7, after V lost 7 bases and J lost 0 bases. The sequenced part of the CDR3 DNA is TGCAGTGACCAAGACAGGGGCATGAACACTGAA. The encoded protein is CSDQDRGMNTE. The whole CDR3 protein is CSDQDRGMNTEAFF.

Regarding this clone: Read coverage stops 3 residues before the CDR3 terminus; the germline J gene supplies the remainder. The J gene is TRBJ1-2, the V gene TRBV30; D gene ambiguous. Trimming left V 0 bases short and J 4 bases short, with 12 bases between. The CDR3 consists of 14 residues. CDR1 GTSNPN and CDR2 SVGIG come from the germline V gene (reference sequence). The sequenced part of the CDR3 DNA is TGTGCCTGGAGTGTTACCATCGGGTCCTATGGC. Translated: CAWSVTIGSYG. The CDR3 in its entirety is CAWSVTIGSYGYTF.

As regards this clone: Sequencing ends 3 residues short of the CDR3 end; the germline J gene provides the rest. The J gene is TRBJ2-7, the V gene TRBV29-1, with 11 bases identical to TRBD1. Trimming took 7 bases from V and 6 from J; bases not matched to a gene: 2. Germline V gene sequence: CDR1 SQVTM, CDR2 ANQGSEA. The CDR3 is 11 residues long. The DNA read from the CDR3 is TGCAGCGGTGGGACAGGGGGCGAG. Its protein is CSGGTGGE. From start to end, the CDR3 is CSGGTGGEQYF.

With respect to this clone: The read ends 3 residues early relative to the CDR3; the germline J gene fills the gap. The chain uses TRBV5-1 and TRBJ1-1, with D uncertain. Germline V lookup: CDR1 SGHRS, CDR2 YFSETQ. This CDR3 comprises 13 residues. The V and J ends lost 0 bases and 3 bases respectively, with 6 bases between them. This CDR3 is CASSLARDTEAFF. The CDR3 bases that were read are TGCGCCAGCAGCTTGGCGCGAGACACTGAA.